Below are 16 T cell receptor beta chains sequenced from a single sample in a study of regulatory T cells in long-lasting Graves disease. With iRepertoire HTBI primers and Arm-PCR of CDR3 regions, TCR beta libraries were built. TCRdb fed the multiplex PCR reads into MiXCR, producing one record per CDR3 protein. The sample records more than 300,000 distinct CDR3 sequences, more than 20% being singletons. Time point of the sample: persistent/refractory GD, antithyroid drugs over 5 years with positive TRAb. RNA isolated from PBMCs was used to make the TCR library. The sequenced sample was peripheral blood mononuclear cells (PBMCs), obtained when the disease was refractory, from a patient treated with antithyroid drugs. Receptors originate from a woman aged 40 to 49 with Graves disease.

This chain joins TRBV2 and TRBJ2-1, with D perhaps matching TRBD1 or TRBD2 (5 bases each). V shed 6 bases and J shed 12 bases, with 12 bases lying between them. The CDR3 contains 11 residues. From germline, CDR1 is SNHLY and CDR2 FYNNEI. CDR3 nucleotides: TGTGCCAGCAGGGGGGTCCGGGGGCAGTTCTTC. Amino acids: CASRGVRGQFF. Using reference TRBV2 and TRBJ2-1 for the parts outside the CDR3, the full variable domain is EPEVTQTPSHQVTQMGQEVILRCVPISNHLYFYWYRQILGQKVEFLVSFYNNEISEKSEIFDDQFSVERPDGSNFTLKIRSTKLEDSAMYFCASRGVRGQFFGPGTRLTVL.

The chain employs TRBV14 and TRBJ2-7; possibly TRBD1 for D (5 bases). The CDR3 consists of 17 residues. CDR1 and CDR2 from the germline V gene are SGHDN and FVKESK. V was clipped by 2 bases and J by 2 bases, with 19 bases between them. The CDR3 nucleotides read TGTGCCAGCAGCCAACTAATAGGCCCCGGACACACCTACGAGCAGTACTTC. Amino acids: CASSQLIGPGHTYEQYF.

This clonotype was detected only a few times. The V and J genes are TRBV6-2 or TRBV6-3 and TRBJ2-2; 8 positions match TRBD1. Germline lookup yields CDR1 MNHEY and CDR2 SVGEGT. The length of the CDR3 is 16 residues. V was pared by 5 bases and J by 6 bases, with 11 bases of the junction left unmatched. In nucleotides, the CDR3 is TGTGCCAGCAGTGAAGCCCTCGGGACAGGCGCCGGGGAGCTGTTTTTT. This sequence encodes CASSEALGTGAGELFF.

V gene TRBV28 combines with J gene TRBJ2-1; TRBD2 is a possible D gene (6 bases). From germline, CDR1 is MDHEN and CDR2 SYDVKM. The CDR3 runs to 14 residues. Trimming shortened V by 5 bases and J by 12 bases, and 20 bases separated the two germline ends. CDR3 loop: CASSPLRRGFWQFF. CDR3 DNA sequence: TGTGCCAGCAGTCCCCTAAGGAGGGGTTTTTGGCAGTTCTTC.

V gene TRBV10-3 combines with J gene TRBJ2-7, with TRBD1 identical over 11 bases. Germline CDR1 is ENHRY and CDR2 is SYGVKD. With V trimmed by 4 bases and J by 4 bases, 6 bases remained unmatched. The CDR3 is 15 residues long. This chain's CDR3 is CAISVLDRGLYEQYF. In DNA form, the CDR3 reads TGTGCCATCAGTGTATTGGACAGGGGGCTGTACGAGCAGTACTTC.

The sample holds a few counts of this clonotype. The chain links TRBV5-1 to TRBJ1-1; 9 bases agree with TRBD1. Germline values: CDR1 SGHRS, CDR2 YFSETQ. V dropped 0 bases and J dropped 4; count of bases not matched to a gene: 10. The CDR3 has 17 amino acids. This CDR3 reads CASSLASTGGVGTEAFF. The CDR3 region has the DNA TGCGCCAGCAGCTTGGCCAGTACAGGGGGCGTTGGCACTGAAGCTTTCTTT.

V usage is TRBV10-3 and J usage is TRBJ2-7; no reliable D call. V was trimmed by 8 bases and J by 6 bases, leaving 8 bases between them. The CDR3 length is 10 residues. From germline, CDR1 is ENHRY and CDR2 SYGVKD. For the CDR3, the DNA is TGTGCCATCGGGGTCCCCGAGCAGTACTTC. Translated, it gives CAIGVPEQYF.

The sample holds a few counts of this clonotype. J is TRBJ2-7 and V is TRBV5-1; D gene ambiguous. Germline lookup yields CDR1 SGHRS and CDR2 YFSETQ. The V end was cut by 0 bases, the J end by 2 bases, with 6 bases between. CDR3 length equals 13 residues. CDR3 coding DNA: TGCGCCAGCAGCTTGGACAAAACCTACGAGCAGTACTTC. Its protein is CASSLDKTYEQYF.

For the CDR3, the DNA is TGTGCCATCAGTGATGCCGGCGTCGGGGAGCTGTTTTTT. Its protein is CAISDAGVGELFF. V gene TRBV10-3 combines with J gene TRBJ2-2; D is unclear. The CDR3 is 13 amino acids. The V gene's germline CDR1 is ENHRY and CDR2 SYGVKD. V lost 3 bases, J lost 7 bases, and 9 bases lay in between.

The table lists this clonotype with a few counts. The gene calls are TRBV28 and TRBJ2-3; D ambiguous. V was trimmed by 5 bases and J by 1 base, leaving 10 bases between them. CDR1 is MDHEN, CDR2 SYDVKM, per germline. CDR3 length equals 14 residues. The CDR3 DNA reads as TGTGCCAGCAGTAAGAGCGCGGGCACAGATACGCAGTATTTT. Its protein product is CASSKSAGTDTQYF.

This clonotype was observed many times. This chain links TRBV20-1 with TRBJ2-5; D is perhaps TRBD1 (5 bases). Germline V lookup: CDR1 DFQATT, CDR2 SNEGSKA (reference sequence). The germline V and J ends were trimmed by 5 bases and 0 bases, with 19 bases remaining between them. The CDR3 length is 16 residues. For the CDR3, the DNA is TGCAGTGCTCTTCCCGTTGGGGCCCAATACCAAGAGACCCAGTACTTC. Amino acids: CSALPVGAQYQETQYF.

This clonotype was observed many times. The rearrangement uses TRBV11-2 and TRBJ2-7, with TRBD1 identical over 7 bases. V shed 2 bases, J shed 7 bases, and the junction held 8 bases outside the gene matches. Germline V gene lookup returns CDR1 SGHAT and CDR2 FQNNGV. This CDR3 has 14 residues. DNA of the CDR3: TGTGCCAGCAGCTTACCAGACAGGGCGCGTGAGCAGTACTTC. Its protein is CASSLPDRAREQYF.

This clonotype has more than one count but fewer than ten. This chain uses TRBV9 with TRBJ2-2; possible D gene TRBD2, 5 bases. The CDR3 is made up of 14 amino acids. CDR1 SGDLS and CDR2 YYNGEE come from the germline V gene. The germline V and J ends were trimmed by 0 bases and 3 bases, with 6 bases remaining between them. CDR3: CASSVGGYTGELFF. The CDR3 DNA reads TGTGCCAGCAGCGTAGGCGGGTACACCGGGGAGCTGTTTTTT.

This clonotype was counted between two and nine times. This chain uses TRBV15 with TRBJ1-2, with 9 bases matching TRBD1. CDR1 is LNHNV and CDR2 is YYDKDF in the germline V gene (reference sequence). The V segment lost 0 bases and the J segment 1 base; nucleotides outside the gene matches: 6. This CDR3 contains 17 residues. CDR3 amino acids: CATSRDPQGAGNYGYTF. CDR3 DNA sequence: TGTGCCACCAGCAGAGACCCACAGGGGGCGGGTAACTATGGCTACACCTTC.

This clonotype was seen only a few times. The V and J genes are TRBV28 and TRBJ1-1; D gene unclear. V lost 6 bases and J lost 7, with 12 bases in between. The length of the CDR3 is 12 residues. The germline V gene encodes CDR1 MDHEN and CDR2 SYDVKM. The CDR3 reads CASSLADFEAFF. The CDR3, as DNA: TGTGCCAGCAGCTTGGCGGACTTTGAAGCTTTCTTT.

Note on this clonotype: One base away lies a much larger clone, so this may be a sequencing read error. V usage is TRBV3-1 and J usage is TRBJ2-7, with D unresolved. This CDR3 is 12 amino acids long. CDR1 is LGHDT, CDR2 YNNKEL, per germline (reference sequence). CDR3 in amino acids: CASNQDRDEQYF. The DNA of the CDR3 is TGTGCCAGCAACCAAGACCGCGACGAGCAGTACTTC.